This is a list of T cell receptor beta chains from one sample in a study of T cells after yellow fever vaccination. Each CDR3 protein gets one entry after TCRdb re-called the 5' RACE reads with MiXCR. The sample yields about 140,000 distinct CDR3 sequences, about 8% seen once. The sequencing here drew on CD4+ T cells sorted from PBMCs, taken 5 days after the yellow fever booster vaccination. These receptors all come from a man aged 25 to 40 who received the YFV17D yellow fever vaccine. The CDR3 runs from the conserved cysteine through the conserved F or W. Each record gives: J gene, V gene, clone size, D gene, CDR3 DNA, CDR3 protein. A D gene is named only where the DNA matches it firmly. Clone size, where shown, is once, few, many, or a class for clones that have expanded.

J gene: TRBJ1-5; V gene: TRBV6-2/TRBV6-3; clone size: many; D gene: NA; CDR3 DNA: TGTGCCAGCAGTTACATGGACAGAGATAATCAGCCCCAGCATTTT; CDR3 protein: CASSYMDRDNQPQHF
J gene: TRBJ1-4; V gene: TRBV30; clone size: few; D gene: NA; CDR3 DNA: TGTGCCTGGAGCCGAAATGAAAAACTGTTTTTT; CDR3 protein: CAWSRNEKLFF
J gene: TRBJ2-1; V gene: TRBV18; clone size: many; D gene: NA; CDR3 DNA: TGTGCCAGCTCACCAGCCCAGGGTCGGTACAATGAGCAGTTCTTC; CDR3 protein: CASSPAQGRYNEQFF
J gene: TRBJ2-1; V gene: TRBV12-3/TRBV12-4; clone size: many; D gene: TRBD2; CDR3 DNA: TGTGCCAGCAGCCCCCCGGGACTAGGGTCGTACAATGAGCAGTTCTTC; CDR3 protein: CASSPPGLGSYNEQFF
J gene: TRBJ2-3; V gene: TRBV5-1; clone size: many; D gene: TRBD1; CDR3 DNA: TGCGCCAGCAGCTGGGACAGACCACAGACGGATACGCAGTATTTT; CDR3 protein: CASSWDRPQTDTQYF
J gene: TRBJ2-3; V gene: TRBV20-1; clone size: many; D gene: TRBD2; CDR3 DNA: TGCAGTGCTCTTTTCAGCGGGAGAGTTGCAGATACGCAGTATTTT; CDR3 protein: CSALFSGRVADTQYF
J gene: TRBJ2-5; V gene: TRBV7-2; clone size: many; D gene: TRBD2; CDR3 DNA: TGTGCCAGCAGCCTACTTGGGACTAGCGGGGAGACCCAGTACTTC; CDR3 protein: CASSLLGTSGETQYF
J gene: TRBJ2-7; V gene: TRBV5-1; clone size: many; D gene: NA; CDR3 DNA: TGCGCCAGCAGCCGGGACGGCCCCTACGAGCAGTACTTC; CDR3 protein: CASSRDGPYEQYF
J gene: TRBJ1-6; V gene: TRBV5-1; clone size: many; D gene: NA; CDR3 DNA: TGCGCCAGCAGCTCCGGGCCGAGGGTATCAAGTTCACCCCTCCACTTT; CDR3 protein: CASSSGPRVSSSPLHF
J gene: TRBJ2-2; V gene: TRBV7-2; clone size: many; D gene: NA; CDR3 DNA: TGTGCCAGCAGCTTAGCGCGAAGAACCGGGGAGCTGTTTTTT; CDR3 protein: CASSLARRTGELFF
J gene: TRBJ2-7; V gene: TRBV23-1; clone size: many; D gene: NA; CDR3 DNA: TGCGCCAGCAGCCCCGGGACCTTCTACGAGCAGTACTTC; CDR3 protein: CASSPGTFYEQYF
J gene: TRBJ2-6; V gene: TRBV5-4; clone size: once; D gene: TRBD1; CDR3 DNA: TGTGCCAGCAGCTTTAGTTTAAGTTCCGGACAGGGGTTCTCTGGGGCCAACGTCCTGACTTTC; CDR3 protein: CASSFSLSSGQGFSGANVLTF
J gene: TRBJ1-2; V gene: TRBV12-3/TRBV12-4; clone size: few; D gene: TRBD1; CDR3 DNA: TGTGCCAGTGGCGGGACAGGGTCTGGCTACACCTTC; CDR3 protein: CASGGTGSGYTF
J gene: TRBJ2-3; V gene: TRBV30; clone size: few; D gene: TRBD2; CDR3 DNA: TGTGCCTGGAGTCCGGGGACTAGCGGGAACCCAGATACGCAGTATTTT; CDR3 protein: CAWSPGTSGNPDTQYF
J gene: TRBJ2-7; V gene: TRBV7-8; clone size: NA; D gene: NA; CDR3 DNA: TGTGCCAGCAGCTTAGAGGCAGGGACAACCTACGAGCAGTACTTC; CDR3 protein: CASSLEAGTTYEQYF
J gene: TRBJ2-5; V gene: TRBV5-4; clone size: NA; D gene: TRBD2; CDR3 DNA: TGTGCCAGCAGCTTGGGGGGACTAGCGGGAAGTCCGGACCAGTACTTC; CDR3 protein: CASSLGGLAGSPDQYF
J gene: TRBJ1-3; V gene: TRBV20-1; clone size: many; D gene: NA; CDR3 DNA: TGCAGTGCTAGAGGGAGACCTGGAAACACCATATATTTT; CDR3 protein: CSARGRPGNTIYF
J gene: TRBJ2-7; V gene: TRBV30; clone size: many; D gene: TRBD2; CDR3 DNA: TGTGCCTGGAGTGTTCCCTTTGGTCGGACTAGCGGGAGTTACGAGCAGTACTTC; CDR3 protein: CAWSVPFGRTSGSYEQYF
J gene: TRBJ2-5; V gene: TRBV7-2; clone size: few; D gene: NA; CDR3 DNA: TGTGCCAGCAGCAGGTCTAGCGCCAGGGGGCAAGAGACCCAGTACTTC; CDR3 protein: CASSRSSARGQETQYF
J gene: TRBJ2-2; V gene: TRBV3-1; clone size: NA; D gene: NA; CDR3 DNA: TGTGCCAGCAGCCAAGGGTCCGCAATATTCACCGGGGAGCTGTTTTTT; CDR3 protein: CASSQGSAIFTGELFF
J gene: TRBJ2-1; V gene: TRBV28; clone size: many; D gene: NA; CDR3 DNA: TGTGCCAGCAGTTTATACACGGGGAATCGTGAGCAGTTCTTC; CDR3 protein: CASSLYTGNREQFF
J gene: TRBJ1-5; V gene: TRBV7-2; clone size: many; D gene: NA; CDR3 DNA: TGTGCCAGCAGCTTAGTCGGCAGGGATCAGCCCCAGCATTTT; CDR3 protein: CASSLVGRDQPQHF
J gene: TRBJ2-2; V gene: TRBV12-3/TRBV12-4; clone size: many; D gene: NA; CDR3 DNA: TGTGCCAGCACCCCACTACCAGCCGGGGCCGGGGAGCTGTTTTTT; CDR3 protein: CASTPLPAGAGELFF
J gene: TRBJ2-2; V gene: TRBV11-3; clone size: many; D gene: TRBD2; CDR3 DNA: TGTGCCAGCAGCCGCGGGAGGGCCCTCACCGGGGAGCTGTTTTTT; CDR3 protein: CASSRGRALTGELFF
J gene: TRBJ2-7; V gene: TRBV5-4; clone size: many; D gene: TRBD1; CDR3 DNA: TGTGCCAGCAGCCGGCAGGGACAGATGTCCTACGAGCAGTACTTC; CDR3 protein: CASSRQGQMSYEQYF
J gene: TRBJ2-7; V gene: TRBV29-1; clone size: many; D gene: TRBD1; CDR3 DNA: TGCAGCGGTGTGACAGGGGGCGCTTTCTACGAGCAGTACTTC; CDR3 protein: CSGVTGGAFYEQYF
J gene: TRBJ2-1; V gene: TRBV5-1; clone size: many; D gene: NA; CDR3 DNA: TGCGCCAGCAGCGGCCCCGGGGGTTACAATGAGCAGTTCTTC; CDR3 protein: CASSGPGGYNEQFF
J gene: TRBJ2-4; V gene: TRBV11-2; clone size: many; D gene: NA; CDR3 DNA: TGTGCCAGCAGCTTAGTAGAGAATCGGTTAAACATTCAGTACTTC; CDR3 protein: CASSLVENRLNIQYF
J gene: TRBJ1-4; V gene: TRBV2; clone size: NA; D gene: NA; CDR3 DNA: TGTGCCAGCAGTGAGATGGTTTTAGGAACTAATGAAAAACTGTTTTTT; CDR3 protein: CASSEMVLGTNEKLFF
J gene: TRBJ2-1; V gene: TRBV2; clone size: many; D gene: NA; CDR3 DNA: TGTGCCAGCAGCCCGGGGGTGTGGGGGAATGAGCAGTTCTTC; CDR3 protein: CASSPGVWGNEQFF
J gene: TRBJ2-5; V gene: TRBV7-2; clone size: few; D gene: TRBD1; CDR3 DNA: TGTGCCAGCAGCAAACAGGGGCGGGAAGAGACCCAGTACTTC; CDR3 protein: CASSKQGREETQYF
J gene: TRBJ2-2; V gene: TRBV29-1; clone size: many; D gene: TRBD1; CDR3 DNA: TGCAGCGTGGTCCGACAGGGTTTCACCGGGGAGCTGTTTTTT; CDR3 protein: CSVVRQGFTGELFF
J gene: TRBJ2-7; V gene: TRBV28; clone size: many; D gene: TRBD2; CDR3 DNA: TGTGCCAGCAGTTTAAGGTCTAGCGGGAGGTTAAGCTCCTACGAGCAGTACTTC; CDR3 protein: CASSLRSSGRLSSYEQYF
J gene: TRBJ2-3; V gene: TRBV9; clone size: many; D gene: NA; CDR3 DNA: TGTGCCAGCACCCAGGACAGCTCCACAGATACGCAGTATTTT; CDR3 protein: CASTQDSSTDTQYF
J gene: TRBJ2-2; V gene: TRBV7-8; clone size: many; D gene: TRBD2; CDR3 DNA: TGTGCCAGCTACCATAGCGGGAGGGCCACCGGGGAGCTGTTTTTT; CDR3 protein: CASYHSGRATGELFF
J gene: TRBJ2-1; V gene: TRBV2; clone size: NA; D gene: NA; CDR3 DNA: TGTGCCAGCAGTTTTGACAGCCTGGGGAATGAGCAGTTCTTC; CDR3 protein: CASSFDSLGNEQFF
J gene: TRBJ2-3; V gene: TRBV5-1; clone size: many; D gene: NA; CDR3 DNA: TGCGCCAGCAGCTTGGTGGTAGGAGGTGGAGATACGCAGTATTTT; CDR3 protein: CASSLVVGGGDTQYF
J gene: TRBJ2-1; V gene: TRBV6-5; clone size: many; D gene: NA; CDR3 DNA: TGTGCCAGCAGTTACTCGCGGGGAGGCCCAAATGAGCAGTTCTTC; CDR3 protein: CASSYSRGGPNEQFF
J gene: TRBJ2-7; V gene: TRBV4-2; clone size: NA; D gene: TRBD2; CDR3 DNA: TGTGCCAGCAGCCAAGATCCAGCAGGACTAGCGGGAGGAGTAGGGTCCTACGAGCAGTACTTC; CDR3 protein: CASSQDPAGLAGGVGSYEQYF
J gene: TRBJ2-7; V gene: TRBV21-1; clone size: many; D gene: NA; CDR3 DNA: TGTGCCAGCAAAAACCGGTTTGCCTCCTACGAGCAGTACTTC; CDR3 protein: CASKNRFASYEQYF
J gene: TRBJ1-5; V gene: TRBV20-1; clone size: many; D gene: NA; CDR3 DNA: TGCAGTGCTAGAGATGAACAGATTCTCAATCAGCCCCAGCATTTT; CDR3 protein: CSARDEQILNQPQHF
J gene: TRBJ2-5; V gene: TRBV27; clone size: many; D gene: TRBD2; CDR3 DNA: TGTGCCAGCTCTCCCGTGCATAGCGGGAGTGGCGAGACCCAGTACTTC; CDR3 protein: CASSPVHSGSGETQYF
J gene: TRBJ2-1; V gene: TRBV18; clone size: many; D gene: NA; CDR3 DNA: TGTGCCAGCTCTCCCGAGGGGCCTCGACAGTTCTTC; CDR3 protein: CASSPEGPRQFF
J gene: TRBJ1-5; V gene: TRBV5-5; clone size: many; D gene: NA; CDR3 DNA: TGTGCCAGCAGCTTGAGTATAAGGGAAATAGAGCCCCAGCATTTT; CDR3 protein: CASSLSIREIEPQHF
J gene: TRBJ1-1; V gene: TRBV7-2; clone size: many; D gene: NA; CDR3 DNA: TGTGCCAGCAGCTTCGCAGGGGTGAACACTGAAGCTTTCTTT; CDR3 protein: CASSFAGVNTEAFF
J gene: TRBJ2-2; V gene: TRBV5-4; clone size: many; D gene: TRBD2; CDR3 DNA: TGTGCCAGCAGCTTAGGCGGGGGGTTTTACACCGGGGAGCTGTTTTTT; CDR3 protein: CASSLGGGFYTGELFF
J gene: TRBJ2-1; V gene: TRBV5-1; clone size: many; D gene: NA; CDR3 DNA: TGCGCCAGCAGCCCCCTGGCCCCCAATGAGCAGTTCTTC; CDR3 protein: CASSPLAPNEQFF
J gene: TRBJ2-1; V gene: TRBV20-1; clone size: many; D gene: TRBD1; CDR3 DNA: TGCAGTGCTAGCTTAGGACAGGGGTACGATGAGCAGTTCTTC; CDR3 protein: CSASLGQGYDEQFF
J gene: TRBJ2-4; V gene: TRBV6-5; clone size: many; D gene: NA; CDR3 DNA: TGTGCCAGCAGTTACTATCACAGGAACCCCAAAAACATTCAGTACTTC; CDR3 protein: CASSYYHRNPKNIQYF
J gene: TRBJ2-7; V gene: TRBV7-2; clone size: few; D gene: NA; CDR3 DNA: TGTGCCAGCAGCTTAGTTGTCGGCCGGGGCGGACCCCTCGAGCAGTACTTC; CDR3 protein: CASSLVVGRGGPLEQYF
J gene: TRBJ2-1; V gene: TRBV20-1; clone size: many; D gene: NA; CDR3 DNA: TGCAGTGCTAGAGATGGGACGACTTCAGAGCAGTTCTTC; CDR3 protein: CSARDGTTSEQFF
J gene: TRBJ2-3; V gene: TRBV6-2/TRBV6-3; clone size: many; D gene: NA; CDR3 DNA: TGTGCCAGCAGTTACTCGCGGGATACGCAGTATTTT; CDR3 protein: CASSYSRDTQYF
J gene: TRBJ2-5; V gene: TRBV15; clone size: many; D gene: NA; CDR3 DNA: TGTGCCACCAGCAAGCGGCCGACTTCGAAGGCGCAAGAGACCCAGTACTTC; CDR3 protein: CATSKRPTSKAQETQYF